This T cell receptor beta chain was recovered during a study of blood T cell repertoires in COVID-19. Study-level information: Some COVID-19 samples were acute and others convalescent; all came from the United States, Italy and Spain. Sample material is recorded as cDNA or gDNA derived from T cells, B-cell-depleted T cells, or PBMCs.

CDR3 length: 11 residues. Sequencing used immunoSEQ multiplex PCR; TCRdb keeps in-frame clones, though not all of them. The sample has 260,000 or so clones, roughly 90% seen once. The V call is TRBV21-1, the J call TRBJ1-1; TRBD1 is the table's D call, not checked against the DNA. TRBV21-1 is described as a pseudogene. What was sequenced was peripheral blood. This TCR derives from a human donor in a cohort sampled during active COVID-19. Written as DNA, the CDR3 is TGTGCCAGCAGCAAAACAGGTGAAGCTTTCTTT. This encodes CASSKTGEAFF.